These 2 T cell receptor beta chains came from one sample sequenced in a study of T cell repertoires in cytomegalovirus infection. TCRdb re-analysed the reads in MiXCR, keeping a single row per CDR3 protein. The top ten clones hold approximately 15% of a sample with fewer than 550,000 distinct CDR3 sequences, approximately 31% of them seen once. Sequencing was done on a sample of PBMCs. These receptors originate from a human donor in good health (CMV status not recorded). Some clones in this sample may be carry-over from other donors' samples.

This clonotype was found a few times. The chain is built from TRBV19 and TRBJ2-7, with D uncertain. The germline V gene has CDR1 LNHDA and CDR2 SQIVND (reference sequence). V lost 3 bases and J lost 1, with 7 bases in between. The CDR3 spans 13 residues. The CDR3: CASSMDGSYEQYF. CDR3 DNA: TGTGCCAGTAGTATGGACGGTTCCTACGAGCAGTACTTC.

J is TRBJ1-1 and V is TRBV20-1; tentatively, D is TRBD1 (5 bases). This CDR3 region has 15 residues. Germline CDR1 and CDR2: DFQATT and SNEGSKA (reference sequence). Trimming removed 6 bases from V and 6 bases from J, with 23 bases in between. CDR3 sequence reads: CSAEWGLTLGAEAFF. The DNA of the CDR3 is TGCAGTGCCGAATGGGGCCTTACCCTGGGGGCTGAAGCTTTCTTT.